This T cell receptor beta chain was profiled in a study of OX40 agonist ivuxolimab in advanced cancers. Produced via immunoSEQ multiplex PCR; TCRdb's table is partial and in-frame only. Found here are some 83,000 clones, 85% to 95% of them singletons; the top ten hold about 0.7%. In this sample, this clone turned up a few times. Trimming cost V 11 bases and J 0 bases; bases outside gene matches: 4. Germline V CDR1 and CDR2: SNHLY, FYNNEI. The CDR3 covers 12 residues. The sequencing used CD4+ or CD8+ T cells sorted from blood, collected in a trial of the OX40 agonist ivuxolimab. This clonotype was obtained from an adult with an advanced solid tumor such as melanoma, head and neck, liver or kidney cancer. The V gene is TRBV2, the J gene TRBJ2-7; 7 nucleotides agree with TRBD2. As DNA, the CDR3 is TGTGCCGACCGGGACTACTCCTACGAGCAGTACTTC. This gives the protein CADRDYSYEQYF. Looking up the rest from reference TRBV2 and TRBJ2-7 gives the full variable domain: EPEVTQTPSHQVTQMGQEVILRCVPISNHLYFYWYRQILGQKVEFLVSFYNNEISEKSEIFDDQFSVERPDGSNFTLKIRSTKLEDSAMYFCADRDYSYEQYFGPGTRLTVT.